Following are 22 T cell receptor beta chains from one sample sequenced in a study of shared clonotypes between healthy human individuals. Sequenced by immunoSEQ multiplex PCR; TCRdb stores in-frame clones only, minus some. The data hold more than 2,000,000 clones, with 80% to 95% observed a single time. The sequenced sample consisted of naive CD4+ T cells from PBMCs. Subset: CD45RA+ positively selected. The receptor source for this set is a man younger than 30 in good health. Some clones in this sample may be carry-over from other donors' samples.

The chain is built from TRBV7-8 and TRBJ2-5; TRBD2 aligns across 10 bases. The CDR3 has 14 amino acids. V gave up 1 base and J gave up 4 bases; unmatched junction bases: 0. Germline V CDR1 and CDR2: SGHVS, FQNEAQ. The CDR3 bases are TGTGCCAGCAGCTTAGTAGCGGGAGGAGAGACCCAGTACTTC. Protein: CASSLVAGGETQYF.

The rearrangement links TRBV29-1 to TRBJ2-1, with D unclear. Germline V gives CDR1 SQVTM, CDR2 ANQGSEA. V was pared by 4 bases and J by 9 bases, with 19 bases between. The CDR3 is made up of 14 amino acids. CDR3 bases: TGCAGCGTTGCCCCCCTCTTGGGTCTCGGTGAGCAGTTCTTC. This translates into CSVAPLLGLGEQFF.

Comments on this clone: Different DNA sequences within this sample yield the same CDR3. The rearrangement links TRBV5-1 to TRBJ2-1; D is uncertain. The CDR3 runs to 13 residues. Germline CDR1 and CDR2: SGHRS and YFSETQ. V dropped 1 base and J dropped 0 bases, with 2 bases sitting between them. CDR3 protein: CASSLNSYNEQFF. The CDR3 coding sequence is TGCGCCAGCAGCTTGAACTCCTACAATGAGCAGTTCTTC. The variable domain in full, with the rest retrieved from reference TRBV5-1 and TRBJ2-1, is KAGVTQTPRYLIKTRGQQVTLSCSPISGHRSVSWYQQTPGQGLQFLFEYFSETQRNKGNFPGRFSGRQFSNSRSEMNVSTLELGDSALYLCASSLNSYNEQFFGPGTRLTVL.

The CDR3 loop reads CACSGGPGNTIYF. The CDR3 DNA is TGTGCCTGCTCCGGGGGGCCTGGAAACACCATATATTTT. This chain uses TRBV30 with TRBJ1-3; a weak D match, TRBD1 (6 bases). The CDR3 is made up of 13 amino acids. V was clipped by 6 bases and J by 2 bases, with 11 bases between them. Germline V CDR1 and CDR2: GTSNPN, SVGIG (reference sequence). The whole variable domain, remainder taken from reference TRBV30 and TRBJ1-3, is SQTIHQWPATLVQPVGSPLSLECTVEGTSNPNLYWYRQAAGRGLQLLFYSVGIGQISSEVPQNLSASRPQDRQFILSSKKLLLSDSGFYLCACSGGPGNTIYFGEGSWLTVV.

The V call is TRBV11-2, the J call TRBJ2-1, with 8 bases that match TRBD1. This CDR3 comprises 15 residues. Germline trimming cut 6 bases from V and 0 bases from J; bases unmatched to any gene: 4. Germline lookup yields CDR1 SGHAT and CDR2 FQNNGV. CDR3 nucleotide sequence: TGTGCCAGCAGATATACAGGGGGCTCCTACAATGAGCAGTTCTTC. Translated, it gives CASRYTGGSYNEQFF.

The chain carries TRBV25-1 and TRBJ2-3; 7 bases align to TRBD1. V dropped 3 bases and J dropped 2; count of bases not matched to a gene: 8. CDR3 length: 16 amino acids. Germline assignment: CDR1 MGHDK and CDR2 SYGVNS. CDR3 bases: TGTGCCAGCAGTGACCCGGGACAGTTCAACACAGATACGCAGTATTTT. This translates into CASSDPGQFNTDTQYF.

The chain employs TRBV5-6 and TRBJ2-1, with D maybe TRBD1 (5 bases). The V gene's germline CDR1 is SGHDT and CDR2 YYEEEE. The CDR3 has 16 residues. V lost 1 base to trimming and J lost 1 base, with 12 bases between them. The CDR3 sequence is CASSLWQGGSYNEQFF. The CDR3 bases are TGTGCCAGCAGCTTGTGGCAGGGTGGGTCCTACAATGAGCAGTTCTTC.

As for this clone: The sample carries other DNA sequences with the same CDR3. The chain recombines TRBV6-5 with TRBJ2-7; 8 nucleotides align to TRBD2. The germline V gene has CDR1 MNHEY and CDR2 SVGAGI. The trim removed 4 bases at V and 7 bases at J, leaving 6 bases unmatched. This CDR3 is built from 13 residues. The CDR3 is CASSSGGGREQYF. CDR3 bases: TGTGCCAGCAGTTCCGGGGGGGGCCGAGAGCAGTACTTC.

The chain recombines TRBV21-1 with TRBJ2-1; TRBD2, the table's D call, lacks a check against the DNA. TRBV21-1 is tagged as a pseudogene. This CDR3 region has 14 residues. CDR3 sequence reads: CASSNLAGYNEQFF. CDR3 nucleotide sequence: TGTGCCAGCAGCAATCTAGCGGGCTACAATGAGCAGTTCTTC.

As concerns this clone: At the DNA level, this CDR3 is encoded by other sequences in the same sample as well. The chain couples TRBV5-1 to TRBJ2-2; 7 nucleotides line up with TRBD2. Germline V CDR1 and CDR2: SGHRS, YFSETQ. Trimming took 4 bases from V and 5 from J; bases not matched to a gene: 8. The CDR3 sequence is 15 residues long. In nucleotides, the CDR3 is TGCGCCAGCAGCGGCGGCGGGAGTTATACCGGGGAGCTGTTTTTT. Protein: CASSGGGSYTGELFF.

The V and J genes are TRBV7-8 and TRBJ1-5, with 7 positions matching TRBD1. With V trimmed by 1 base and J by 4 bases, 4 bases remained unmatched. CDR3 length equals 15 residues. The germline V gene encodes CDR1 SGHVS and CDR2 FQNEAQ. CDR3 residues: CASSLGGGRNQPQHF. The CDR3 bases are TGTGCCAGCAGCTTAGGAGGGGGCCGTAATCAGCCCCAGCATTTT.

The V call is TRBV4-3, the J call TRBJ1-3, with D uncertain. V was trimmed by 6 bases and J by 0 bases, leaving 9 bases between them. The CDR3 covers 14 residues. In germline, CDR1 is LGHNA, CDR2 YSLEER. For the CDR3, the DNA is TGCGCCAGCAGAAAGTTTGGCTCTGGAAACACCATATATTTT. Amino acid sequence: CASRKFGSGNTIYF.

CDR3 DNA: TGCAGCGTGCGACCTTCCCCCCAAGAGACCCAGTACTTC. Its translation is CSVRPSPQETQYF. V and J are TRBV29-1 and TRBJ2-5; D gene uncertain. In germline, CDR1 is SQVTM, CDR2 ANQGSEA. With 6 bases removed from V and 1 base from J, the gap between germline ends came to 12 bases. The CDR3 consists of 13 residues.

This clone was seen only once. CDR3 nucleotides: TGTGCCACCAGCAGAGATGGGGCGGGTCGGTACACAGATACGCAGTATTTT. It yields the protein CATSRDGAGRYTDTQYF. V gene TRBV15 combines with J gene TRBJ2-3; TRBD1 or TRBD2 may be the D gene (5 bases each). The CDR3 spans 17 residues. The V gene's germline CDR1 is LNHNV and CDR2 YYDKDF (reference sequence). With 0 bases removed from V and 2 bases from J, the gap between germline ends came to 15 bases.

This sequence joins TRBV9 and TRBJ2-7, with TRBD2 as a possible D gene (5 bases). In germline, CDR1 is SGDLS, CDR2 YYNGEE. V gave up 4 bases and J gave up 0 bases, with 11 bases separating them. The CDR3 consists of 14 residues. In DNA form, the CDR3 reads TGTGCCAGCAGCCCAGGACTCCGCTCCTACGAGCAGTACTTC. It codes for CASSPGLRSYEQYF.

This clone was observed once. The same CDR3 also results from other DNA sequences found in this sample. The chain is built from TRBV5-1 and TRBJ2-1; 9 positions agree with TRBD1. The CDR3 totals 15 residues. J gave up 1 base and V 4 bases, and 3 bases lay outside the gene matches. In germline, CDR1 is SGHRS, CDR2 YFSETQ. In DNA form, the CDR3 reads TGCGCCAGCAGCAGGACAGGGGATTCCTACAATGAGCAGTTCTTC. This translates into CASSRTGDSYNEQFF. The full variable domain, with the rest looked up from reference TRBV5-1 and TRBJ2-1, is KAGVTQTPRYLIKTRGQQVTLSCSPISGHRSVSWYQQTPGQGLQFLFEYFSETQRNKGNFPGRFSGRQFSNSRSEMNVSTLELGDSALYLCASSRTGDSYNEQFFGPGTRLTVL.

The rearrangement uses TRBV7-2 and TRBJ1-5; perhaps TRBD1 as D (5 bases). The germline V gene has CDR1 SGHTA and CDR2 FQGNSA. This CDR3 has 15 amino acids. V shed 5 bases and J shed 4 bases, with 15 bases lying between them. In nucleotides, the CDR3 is TGTGCCAGCAGCCCAGGGTGGGGTTGGAATCAGCCCCAGCATTTT. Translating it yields CASSPGWGWNQPQHF.

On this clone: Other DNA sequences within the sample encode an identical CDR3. CDR3 region: CASSPTDRNQPQHF. CDR3 nucleotide sequence: TGTGCCAGCTCACCGACGGATCGCAATCAGCCCCAGCATTTT. The chain carries TRBV18 and TRBJ1-5; D uncertain. The CDR3 contains 14 residues. V was clipped by 3 bases and J by 2 bases, with 8 bases between them. Germline V gives CDR1 KGHSH, CDR2 LQKENI.

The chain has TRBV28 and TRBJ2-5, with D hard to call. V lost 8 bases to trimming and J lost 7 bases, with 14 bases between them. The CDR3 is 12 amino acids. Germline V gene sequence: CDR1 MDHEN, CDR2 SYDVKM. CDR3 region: CASGLLPRTQYF. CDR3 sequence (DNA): TGTGCCAGCGGCCTCCTCCCTCGGACCCAGTACTTC.

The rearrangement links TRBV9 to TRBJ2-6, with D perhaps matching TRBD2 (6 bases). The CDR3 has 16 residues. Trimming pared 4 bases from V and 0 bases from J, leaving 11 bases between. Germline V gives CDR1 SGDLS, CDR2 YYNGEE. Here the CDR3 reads CASSPDGSSGANVLTF. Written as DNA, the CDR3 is TGTGCCAGCAGCCCAGACGGGAGCTCTGGGGCCAACGTCCTGACTTTC.

The CDR3: CASSRAGTSGTMDVIDTQYF. Here the CDR3 DNA reads TGCGCCAGCAGCCGGGCCGGGACTAGCGGAACCATGGATGTAATAGATACGCAGTATTTT. This sequence joins TRBV5-1 and TRBJ2-3; TRBD2 matches at 11 bases. Germline V lookup: CDR1 SGHRS, CDR2 YFSETQ. CDR3 length: 20 residues. The V segment lost 4 bases and the J segment 5 bases; nucleotides outside the gene matches: 21. The complete variable domain, with remaining parts taken from reference TRBV5-1 and TRBJ2-3, reads KAGVTQTPRYLIKTRGQQVTLSCSPISGHRSVSWYQQTPGQGLQFLFEYFSETQRNKGNFPGRFSGRQFSNSRSEMNVSTLELGDSALYLCASSRAGTSGTMDVIDTQYFGPGTRLTVL.

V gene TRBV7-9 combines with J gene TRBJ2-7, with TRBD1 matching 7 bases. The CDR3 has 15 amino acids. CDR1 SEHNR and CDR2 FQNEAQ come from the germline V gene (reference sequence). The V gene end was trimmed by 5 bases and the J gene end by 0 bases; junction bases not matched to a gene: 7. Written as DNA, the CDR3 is TGTGCCAGCAGCCGAGGACAGGCTAGCTCCTACGAGCAGTACTTC. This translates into CASSRGQASSYEQYF.